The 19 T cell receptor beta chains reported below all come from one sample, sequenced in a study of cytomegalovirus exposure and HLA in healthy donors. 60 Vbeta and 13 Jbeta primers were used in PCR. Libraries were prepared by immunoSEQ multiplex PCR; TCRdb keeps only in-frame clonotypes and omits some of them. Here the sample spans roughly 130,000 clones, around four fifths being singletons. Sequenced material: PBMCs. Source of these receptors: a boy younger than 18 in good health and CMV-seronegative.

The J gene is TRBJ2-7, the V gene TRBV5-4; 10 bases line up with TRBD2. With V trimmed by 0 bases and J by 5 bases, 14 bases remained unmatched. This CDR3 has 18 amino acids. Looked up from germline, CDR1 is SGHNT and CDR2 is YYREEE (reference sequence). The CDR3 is CASSLEATPGTSVDEQYF. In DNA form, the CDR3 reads TGTGCCAGCAGCTTGGAGGCGACTCCCGGGACTAGCGTCGACGAGCAGTACTTC.

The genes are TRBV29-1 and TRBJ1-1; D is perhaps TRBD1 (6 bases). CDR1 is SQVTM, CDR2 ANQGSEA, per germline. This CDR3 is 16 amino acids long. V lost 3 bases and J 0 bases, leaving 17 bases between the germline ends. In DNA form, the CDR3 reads TGCAGCGTTGACAGTGGGGTCAGGGGCTTGAACACTGAAGCTTTCTTT. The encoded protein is CSVDSGVRGLNTEAFF.

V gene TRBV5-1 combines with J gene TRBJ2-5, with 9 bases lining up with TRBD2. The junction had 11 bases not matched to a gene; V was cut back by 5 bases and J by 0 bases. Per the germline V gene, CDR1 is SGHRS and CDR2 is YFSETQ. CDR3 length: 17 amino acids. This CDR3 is CASRPSGLAVYQETQYF. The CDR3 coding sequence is TGCGCCAGCAGGCCATCGGGACTAGCTGTGTACCAAGAGACCCAGTACTTC.

The CDR3 reads CASSLGLAGDGYETQYF. The CDR3 DNA follows: TGTGCCAGCAGCTTAGGGCTAGCGGGAGATGGGTATGAGACCCAGTACTTC. The genes are TRBV11-3 and TRBJ2-5; 10 bases match TRBD2. V lost 1 base and J lost 5; bases outside the gene matches: 10. The CDR3 spans 17 residues. From germline, CDR1 is SGHNT and CDR2 YENEEA.

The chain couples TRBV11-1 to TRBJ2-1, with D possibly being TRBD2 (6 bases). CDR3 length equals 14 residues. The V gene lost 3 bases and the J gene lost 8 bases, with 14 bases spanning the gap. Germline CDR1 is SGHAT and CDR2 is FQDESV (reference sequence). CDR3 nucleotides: TGTGCCAGCAGCTTTTTCGCGGGACGGGATGAGCAGTTCTTC. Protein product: CASSFFAGRDEQFF.

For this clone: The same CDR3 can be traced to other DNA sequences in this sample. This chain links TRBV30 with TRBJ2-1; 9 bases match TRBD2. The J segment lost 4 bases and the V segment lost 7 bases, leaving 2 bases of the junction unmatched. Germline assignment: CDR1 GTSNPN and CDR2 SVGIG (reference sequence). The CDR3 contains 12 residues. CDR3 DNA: TGTGCCTCGACTAGCGGTTACAATGAGCAGTTCTTC. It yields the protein CASTSGYNEQFF.

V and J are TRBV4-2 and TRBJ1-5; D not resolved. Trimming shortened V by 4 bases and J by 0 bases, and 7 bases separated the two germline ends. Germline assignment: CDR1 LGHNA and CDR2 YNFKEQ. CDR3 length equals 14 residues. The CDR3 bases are TGTGCCAGCAGCCCCGTCGGTAGCAATCAGCCCCAGCATTTT. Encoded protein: CASSPVGSNQPQHF.

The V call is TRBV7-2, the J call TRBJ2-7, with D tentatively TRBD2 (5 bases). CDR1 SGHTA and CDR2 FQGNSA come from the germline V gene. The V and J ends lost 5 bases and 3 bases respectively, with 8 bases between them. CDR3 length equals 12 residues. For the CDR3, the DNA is TGTGCCAGCAGCCACGGGATCTACGAGCAGTACTTC. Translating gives CASSHGIYEQYF.

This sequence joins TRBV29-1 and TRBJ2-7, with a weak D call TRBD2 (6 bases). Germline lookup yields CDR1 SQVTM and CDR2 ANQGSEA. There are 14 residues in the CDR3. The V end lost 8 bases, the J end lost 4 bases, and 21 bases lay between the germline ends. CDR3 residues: CSIRGPGESYEQYF. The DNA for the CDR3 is TGCAGCATAAGAGGGCCGGGGGAGTCTTACGAGCAGTACTTC.

CDR3 bases: TGTGCCAGCAGTTTGGCGGGGTCGGGTAACTATGGCTACACCTTC. Protein sequence: CASSLAGSGNYGYTF. This chain uses TRBV6-5 with TRBJ1-2; D is ambiguous. Germline V gene data show CDR1 as MNHEY and CDR2 as SVGAGI. The CDR3 spans 15 residues. The germline V and J ends were trimmed by 4 bases and 1 base, with 13 bases remaining between them.

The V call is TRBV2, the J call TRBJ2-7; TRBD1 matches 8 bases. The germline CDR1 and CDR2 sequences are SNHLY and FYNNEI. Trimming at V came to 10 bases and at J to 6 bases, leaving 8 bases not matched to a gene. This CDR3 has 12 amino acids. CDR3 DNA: TGTGCCACCCGGACAGGGCCTGTCGAGCAGTACTTC. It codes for CATRTGPVEQYF.

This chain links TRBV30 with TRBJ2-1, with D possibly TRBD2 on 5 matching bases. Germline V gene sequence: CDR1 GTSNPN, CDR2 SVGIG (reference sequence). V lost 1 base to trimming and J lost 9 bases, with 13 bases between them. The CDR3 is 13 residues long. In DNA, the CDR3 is TGTGCCTGGAGTGCCTTTAGCGTGGCTGAGCAGTTCTTC. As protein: CAWSAFSVAEQFF.

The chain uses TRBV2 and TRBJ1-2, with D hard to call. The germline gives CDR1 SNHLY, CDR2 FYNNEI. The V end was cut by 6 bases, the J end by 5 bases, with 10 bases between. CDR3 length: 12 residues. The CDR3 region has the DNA TGTGCCAGCAGGCAGGTCCAATATGGCTACACCTTC. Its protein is CASRQVQYGYTF.

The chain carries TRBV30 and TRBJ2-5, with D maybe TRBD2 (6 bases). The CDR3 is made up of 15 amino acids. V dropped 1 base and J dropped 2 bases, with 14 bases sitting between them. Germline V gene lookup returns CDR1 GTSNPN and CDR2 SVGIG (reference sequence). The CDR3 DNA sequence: TGTGCCTGGAGTGCCTCGGGAGCGTCTCAAGAGACCCAGTACTTC. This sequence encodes CAWSASGASQETQYF.

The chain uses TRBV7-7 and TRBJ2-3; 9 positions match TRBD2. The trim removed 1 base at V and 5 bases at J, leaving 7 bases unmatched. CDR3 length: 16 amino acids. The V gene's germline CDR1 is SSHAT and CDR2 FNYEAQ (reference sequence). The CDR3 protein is CASSLGREGLGDTQYF. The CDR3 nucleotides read TGTGCCAGCAGCTTAGGGCGGGAGGGCCTAGGAGATACGCAGTATTTT.

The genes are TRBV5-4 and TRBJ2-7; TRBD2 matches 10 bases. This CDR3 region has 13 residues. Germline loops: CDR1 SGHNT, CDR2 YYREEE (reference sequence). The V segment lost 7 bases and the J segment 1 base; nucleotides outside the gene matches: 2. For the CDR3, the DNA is TGTGCCAGCGCGACTAGCGGGTCCTACGAGCAGTACTTC. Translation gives CASATSGSYEQYF.

The chain's CDR3 is CASSPAASTPYEQYF. CDR3 coding DNA: TGTGCCAGCAGCCCAGCGGCCTCCACTCCCTACGAGCAGTACTTC. The chain recombines TRBV7-2 with TRBJ2-7; TRBD2 is a possible D gene (5 bases). In germline, CDR1 is SGHTA, CDR2 FQGNSA. V shed 5 bases and J shed 2 bases, with 16 bases lying between them. This CDR3 is 15 amino acids long.

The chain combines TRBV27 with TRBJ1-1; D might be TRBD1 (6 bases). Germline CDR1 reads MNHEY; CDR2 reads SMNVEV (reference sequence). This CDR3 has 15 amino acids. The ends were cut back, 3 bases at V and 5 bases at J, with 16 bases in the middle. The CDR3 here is CASSFEQGRRTEAFF. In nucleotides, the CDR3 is TGTGCCAGCAGTTTCGAACAGGGTAGGAGAACTGAAGCTTTCTTT.

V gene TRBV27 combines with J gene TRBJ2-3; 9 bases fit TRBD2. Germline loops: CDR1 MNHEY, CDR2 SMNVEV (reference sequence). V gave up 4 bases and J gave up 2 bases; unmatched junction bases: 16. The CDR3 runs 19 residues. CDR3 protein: CASSSLSGRGGGDTDTQYF. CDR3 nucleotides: TGTGCCAGCAGTTCCCTAAGCGGGCGGGGGGGCGGGGACACAGATACGCAGTATTTT.